The clone carrying this TCR beta chain came up many times. Its matching antigen is unknown. The data were taken from a study of metastatic and nonmetastatic thyroid tumors. Study observations and caveats: Malignant thyroid tumors reportedly had TCR beta diversity that was significantly higher than in benign nodules, in blood and tumor.

Thyroid surgery had not been preceded by any treatment in any patient. Original data processing: Built for papillary thyroid cancer, a distant-metastasis classifier drew on CDR3 differences across clinicopathological groups. With MiXCR, TCRdb reprocessed the PCR reads. Clone size and V and J calls follow TCRdb, not the original study. The data show about 22,000 clones, approximately 15% seen once. This CDR3 has 13 amino acids. Germline V gene data show CDR1 as SGHNT and CDR2 as YENEEA. V lost 6 bases to trimming and J lost 0 bases, with 8 bases between them. The J gene is TRBJ1-1, the V gene TRBV11-3; D is uncertain. Source material: tumor tissue. This TCR came from a female donor with papillary thyroid cancer or a benign thyroid nodule (not recorded which). Some clones in this sample may be carry-over from other donors' samples. The CDR3 nucleotides are TGTGCCAGCAGTACAGAGATGAACACTGAAGCTTTCTTT. Translation gives CASSTEMNTEAFF.